This T cell receptor (beta chain) was captured in a study of shared clonotypes between healthy human individuals. The naive CD8 fraction comprised CD45RO-negative cells positively selected for CCR7 and excluded terminally differentiated effector memory CD45RA+ cells. Profiled with immunoSEQ multiplex PCR; TCRdb holds only in-frame clones, not every one. This table holds under 2,000,000 clones, less than 95% found once. The CDR3 contains 16 residues. Germline lookup yields CDR1 LGHNA and CDR2 YSLEER. V was shortened by 2 bases and J by 1 base, with 14 bases between the two germline ends. The sequence was collected from a man between 18 and 29 years old in good health. The sequencing sample was made of naive CD8+ T cells sorted from blood. The rearrangement joins TRBV4-3 to TRBJ1-1; perhaps TRBD1 as D (6 bases). As DNA, the CDR3 is TGCGCCAGCAGCCAAAATGACGGACAGACGAACACTGAAGCTTTCTTT. It codes for CASSQNDGQTNTEAFF.